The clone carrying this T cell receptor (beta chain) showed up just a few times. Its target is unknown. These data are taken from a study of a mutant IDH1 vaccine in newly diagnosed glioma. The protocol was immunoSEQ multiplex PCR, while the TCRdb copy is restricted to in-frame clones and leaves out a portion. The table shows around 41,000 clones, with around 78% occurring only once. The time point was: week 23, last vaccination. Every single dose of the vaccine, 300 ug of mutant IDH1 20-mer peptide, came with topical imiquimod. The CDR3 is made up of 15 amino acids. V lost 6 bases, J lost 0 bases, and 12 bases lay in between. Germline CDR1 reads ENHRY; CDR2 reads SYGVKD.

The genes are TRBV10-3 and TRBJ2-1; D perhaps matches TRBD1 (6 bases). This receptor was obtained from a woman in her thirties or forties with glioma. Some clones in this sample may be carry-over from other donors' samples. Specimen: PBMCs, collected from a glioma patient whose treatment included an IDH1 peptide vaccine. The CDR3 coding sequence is TGTGCCATCAGCTCAGGGGATTACTCCTACAATGAGCAGTTCTTC. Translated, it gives CAISSGDYSYNEQFF.